These T cell receptor beta chains were read from a single sample in a study of PD-L1 blockade in urothelial cancer. Sequencing used immunoSEQ multiplex PCR; TCRdb keeps in-frame clones, though not all of them. The sample lists approximately 80,000 clones, roughly 82% occurring once. This material consisted of PBMCs, taken around atezolizumab (anti-PD-L1) treatment. All receptors come from a man between 70 and 80 years old with urothelial cancer. Both conserved end residues are part of each CDR3. The D gene is left open where the match is weak. The size of a clone is reported for some rows only, either as once, few or many, or as a class for expanded clones.

J | V | size | D | CDR3 | DNA
TRBJ2-2 | TRBV12-5 | - | - | CASGPTANTGELFF | TGTGCTAGTGGTCCGACAGCGAACACCGGGGAGCTGTTTTTT
TRBJ2-5 | TRBV5-1 | - | - | CASSLVGLQETQYF | TGCGCCAGCAGCTTGGTTGGCCTCCAAGAGACCCAGTACTTC
TRBJ2-3 | TRBV13 | - | TRBD1 | CASSAKRQGMGTDTQYF | TGTGCCAGCAGCGCAAAGAGACAGGGGATGGGCACAGATACGCAGTATTTT
TRBJ1-2 | TRBV11-2 | few | - | CASSLDGRERGYTF | TGTGCCAGCAGCTTAGATGGCAGGGAACGTGGCTACACCTTC
TRBJ1-2 | TRBV5-1 | - | - | CASTPGGGANYGYTF | TGCGCCAGCACCCCCGGGGGGGGAGCTAACTATGGCTACACCTTC
TRBJ1-1 | TRBV6-4 | few | - | CASSQTGNTEAFF | TGTGCCAGCAGCCAGACAGGGAACACTGAAGCTTTCTTT
TRBJ2-3 | TRBV7-2 | - | - | CASSPSTDTQYF | TGTGCCAGCAGCCCTAGCACAGATACGCAGTATTTT
TRBJ2-3 | TRBV7-2 | - | - | CASSLGLPDTQYF | TGTGCCAGCAGCTTAGGACTACCAGATACGCAGTATTTT
TRBJ1-5 | TRBV5-8 | - | - | CASSLGGVNNQPQHF | TGTGCCAGCAGCTTAGGAGGGGTGAACAATCAGCCCCAGCATTTT
TRBJ2-1 | TRBV7-9 | - | TRBD2 | CASSRTSGGVVEQFF | TGTGCCAGCAGCCGCACTAGCGGGGGGGTTGTTGAGCAGTTCTTC
TRBJ2-5 | TRBV15 | once | TRBD1 | CATSRQGPGAQYF | TGTGCCACCAGCCGACAGGGGCCAGGAGCCCAGTACTTC
TRBJ1-2 | TRBV18 | - | TRBD1 | CASSPTGTGSDGYTF | TGTGCCAGCTCACCTACCGGGACAGGGAGTGATGGCTACACCTTC
TRBJ1-3 | TRBV6-6 | - | - | CASRPGGGDGNTIYF | TGTGCCAGCAGACCGGGTGGAGGTGATGGAAACACCATATATTTT
TRBJ2-7 | TRBV2 | - | TRBD1 | CATSQGDEQYF | TGTGCCACCTCACAGGGGGACGAGCAGTACTTC
TRBJ2-5 | TRBV4-2 | - | TRBD2 | CASSHPTSGRAREETQYF | TGTGCCAGCAGCCACCCGACTAGCGGGAGGGCCCGAGAAGAGACCCAGTACTTC
TRBJ2-5 | TRBV7-8 | - | - | CASSFERGVETQYF | TGTGCCAGCAGCTTTGAAAGGGGCGTAGAGACCCAGTACTTC
TRBJ1-1 | TRBV7-9 | few | TRBD1 | CASSLGGQARTEAFF | TGTGCCAGCAGCTTAGGCGGACAGGCAAGAACTGAAGCTTTCTTT
TRBJ1-1 | TRBV7-9 | - | TRBD1 | CASSLDRLNTEAFF | TGTGCCAGCAGCTTGGACAGGCTGAACACTGAAGCTTTCTTT
TRBJ2-5 | TRBV15 | - | - | CATSRDRETQYF | TGTGCCACCAGCAGAGATCGGGAGACCCAGTACTTC
TRBJ1-2 | TRBV29-1 | few | TRBD1 | CSVIDRGRGYTF | TGCAGCGTTATTGACAGGGGGCGCGGCTACACCTTC
TRBJ2-7 | TRBV9 | - | TRBD1 | CASSVSGTGEGEQYF | TGTGCCAGCAGCGTTTCCGGGACAGGAGAGGGCGAGCAGTACTTC
TRBJ1-4 | TRBV7-2 | - | TRBD1 | CASSLALGQTDEKLFF | TGTGCCAGCAGCTTAGCGCTGGGACAGACCGATGAAAAACTGTTTTTT